This T cell receptor (beta chain) was identified during a study of T cell repertoires in aging, cancer and after chemotherapy. As for the study in general: The full dataset contained some 8.7 million TCR reads.

Germline V gene lookup returns CDR1 MNHEY and CDR2 SVGAGI. Between the trimmed V and J ends, which lost 5 bases and 6 bases, there was a span of 16 bases. The CDR3 sequence is 15 residues long. A note on this clonotype: What it binds is not known.

The template was genomic DNA from peripheral blood, not RNA. TRB rearrangements spanning V, D and J were amplified using mixed TRB-A/B primers. Each CDR3 protein is one row after TCRdb ran MiXCR on the multiplex PCR reads. The table has roughly 7,800 distinct CDR3 sequences, 54% seen once. Study-level findings and limits: Across the chemotherapy interval, each cancer cohort showed higher median generation probability, suggesting thymic rebound. Healthy donors lost TCR diversity with age mainly through richness, cancer patients through richness and evenness. Age-matched healthy donors had significantly more diverse, less clonal blood TCR repertoires than untreated cancer patients.

Sequenced sample: blood. V and J are TRBV6-5 and TRBJ2-2; D is tentatively TRBD1 or TRBD2 (6 bases each). The receptor's source is a human donor with a solid tumor. CDR3 nucleotides: TGTGCCAGCAGTCGGGCGGGGCAGGGGTCCGGGGAGCTGTTTTTT. This sequence encodes CASSRAGQGSGELFF.